This entry concerns a single T cell receptor (beta chain). These data are taken from a study of blood T cell repertoires in COVID-19. Study as a whole: COVID-19 samples collected from the United States, Italy and Spain covered acute and convalescent phases.

The CDR3 loop spans 13 amino acids. V was trimmed by 3 bases and J by 1 base, leaving 6 bases between them. CDR1 and CDR2 from the germline V gene are MNHNS and SASEGT. Per the study methods: How many nucleated cells were present was estimated from reference gene primer amplification. Sequencing was performed with immunoSEQ multiplex PCR; in TCRdb, only in-frame clones are kept and a portion is missing. V, J and clone size derive from that table, while D and trimming were established from the DNA sequence. The sample lists roughly 230,000 clones, about nine tenths occurring once. V gene TRBV6-1 combines with J gene TRBJ1-1; D is unresolved. Specimen: peripheral blood. The clonotype originates from a man aged 30-40 years with COVID-19, enrolled during active disease. The CDR3 bases are TGTGCCAGCAGTGACCTTCGGAACACTGAAGCTTTCTTT. This translates into CASSDLRNTEAFF.